This T cell receptor (beta chain) was found in a study of tissue T cells after allogeneic stem cell transplantation. Regarding time point: mouse harvest day 14 after allogeneic transplant. Tail vein injection delivered 10^7 T-cell-depleted bone marrow cells and 10^6 splenic CD5+ T cells. Tissues came from B6→BALB/c major-mismatch GVHD mice at day 7 or 14. Study conclusions and caveats: Shared clones across patients were few; motif clustering revealed tissue-specific shared signatures. Within patients, tissue anatomy strongly shaped TCR repertoire composition.

TCRdb keeps only in-frame clones here, not all; method: immunoSEQ multiplex PCR. This sample yields about 3,100 clones, of which about 50% are seen a single time; about a sixth belongs to the top ten. The CDR3 loop spans 17 amino acids. Germline CDR1 is KGHPV and CDR2 is FQNQEV (reference sequence). Unmatched junction bases numbered 7, after V lost 1 base and J lost 2 bases. Note on this clone: Its antigen remains unidentified. Gene names and germline refer to mouse. The read comes to an end 1 residue before the CDR3 does, leaving the germline J gene to fill in the end.

The clonotype comes from a female BALB/c mouse given C57BL/6 T cells with graft-versus-host disease after an allogeneic hematopoietic cell transplant. The specimen sequenced was gut tissue. This chain joins TRBV26 and TRBJ2-5, with TRBD1 identical over 9 bases. The covered CDR3 bases are TGTGCCAGCAGTCTGTACGGACAGGGGTGGGGCCAAGACACCCAGTAC. As protein: CASSLYGQGWGQDTQY. The full CDR3 sequence reads CASSLYGQGWGQDTQYF.